This T cell receptor (beta chain) was recovered during a study of T cell responses to AZD1222 COVID-19 vaccine. Regarding the study as a whole: Baseline seropositives among AZD1222 recipients totaled only five or six. Repertoires were collected only later (after the peak T cell response had occurred).

Regarding this clone: Its cognate antigen is unknown.

Repertoires were generated with immunoSEQ multiplex PCR, while TCRdb's copy carries only in-frame clones and drops some. The data show some 120,000 clones, approximately 90% seen once. This sequence was found in an adult in good health. Source: peripheral blood, taken on day 0 of MenACWY control vaccination.

The CDR3: CASSLGYRGTWRDTQYF. The CDR3, as DNA: TGTGCCAGCAGCTTAGGCTACAGGGGGACATGGCGAGATACGCAGTATTTT. V and J are TRBV11-2 and TRBJ2-3, with 8 bases identical to TRBD1. V shed 1 base and J 5 bases; nucleotides not matched to a gene: 11. The length of the CDR3 is 17 residues. The V gene's germline CDR1 is SGHAT and CDR2 FQNNGV.